Below are 8 T cell receptor beta chains sequenced from a single sample in a study of blood T cells in healthy people across ages. A J-beta primer mix and a sample-barcoded 5' primer were used in a second PCR of roughly 6 to 11 cycles. Via MiXCR, TCRdb re-called the 5' RACE reads, giving one row per CDR3 protein. Of 600,000 to 800,000 distinct CDR3 sequences listed, about 21% are singletons. Sequencing was performed on blood. The receptors were sampled from a man between 65 and 85 years old in good health.

V gene TRBV6-5 combines with J gene TRBJ2-5, with D perhaps matching TRBD1 or TRBD2 (5 bases each). With the DNA end fitting TRBJ2-7 better, the J assignment may be wrong. The CDR3 is 14 residues long. Germline-derived CDR1 and CDR2 are MNHEY and SVGAGI. The CDR3: CASRVRDGTYEQYF. CDR3 DNA sequence: TGTGCCAGCAGAGTTCGGGACGGTACCTACGAGCAGTACTTC.

As to this clonotype: An end of the junction does not agree with germline; a read error may underlie this. This rearrangement joins TRBV12-3 or TRBV12-4 to TRBJ2-3, with 11 bases fitting TRBD2. This CDR3 region has 16 residues. The CDR3 is CASSPLTSGGTDAQYF. CDR3 bases: TGTGCCAGCAGTCCGCTAACTAGCGGGGGCACAGATGCGCAGTATTTT.

V gene TRBV7-2 combines with J gene TRBJ2-5, with TRBD2 matching 8 bases. The closer fit of TRBJ2-7 to the DNA end suggests the J call may be wrong. Germline V lookup: CDR1 SGHTA, CDR2 FQGNSA. The CDR3 is made up of 15 amino acids. CDR3 DNA sequence: TGTGCCAGCAGCCAGGCTAGCGGGCAACACTACGAGCAGTACTTC. Its translation is CASSQASGQHYEQYF.

V and J are TRBV6-2 or TRBV6-3 and TRBJ2-7, with 12 bases fitting TRBD1. CDR3 length: 15 residues. The V segment lost 6 bases and the J segment 4 bases; nucleotides outside the gene matches: 7. Germline CDR1 and CDR2: MNHEY and SVGEGT. CDR3 in amino acids: CASRRGTGGYYEQYF. CDR3 nucleotide sequence: TGTGCCAGCAGACGAGGGACAGGGGGCTATTACGAGCAGTACTTC.

This clonotype has a count of ten or more. V is TRBV5-6 and J is TRBJ2-5, with TRBD2 matching 9 bases. The CDR3 sequence is 13 residues long. V was pared by 2 bases and J by 4 bases, with 0 bases of the junction left unmatched. CDR1 SGHDT and CDR2 YYEEEE come from the germline V gene. This chain's CDR3 is CASSLLAGETQYF. Written as DNA, the CDR3 is TGTGCCAGCAGCTTACTAGCGGGAGAGACCCAGTACTTC.

In this sample, this clonotype turned up a few times. The chain recombines TRBV29-1 with TRBJ2-2, with D tentatively TRBD1 (6 bases). The CDR3 is made up of 14 amino acids. Germline CDR1 is SQVTM and CDR2 is ANQGSEA. The V and J ends lost 1 base and 2 bases respectively, with 8 bases between them. CDR3 protein: CSVEVDRNTGELFF. CDR3 DNA: TGCAGCGTTGAAGTGGACAGAAACACCGGGGAGCTGTTTTTT.

This clonotype was detected many times. The chain has TRBV10-3 and TRBJ2-1, with 10 bases matching TRBD2. The CDR3 is 17 residues long. The germline V gene encodes CDR1 ENHRY and CDR2 SYGVKD. Unmatched junction bases numbered 11, after V lost 3 bases and J lost 6 bases. CDR3: CAISEGASGRKGNEQFF. CDR3 DNA sequence: TGTGCCATCAGTGAAGGTGCTAGCGGGAGAAAGGGCAATGAGCAGTTCTTC.

The J gene is TRBJ2-7, the V gene TRBV6-5; D perhaps matches TRBD2 (5 bases). CDR1 is MNHEY and CDR2 is SVGAGI in the germline V gene. The CDR3 sequence is 16 residues long. The ends were cut back, 5 bases at V and 2 bases at J, with 19 bases in the middle. The CDR3: CASSPSVFGLTYEQYF. CDR3 nucleotide sequence: TGTGCCAGCAGTCCCTCGGTATTCGGACTCACCTACGAGCAGTACTTC.